The TCR beta chain under discussion was sequenced for a study of blood T cells in healthy people across ages. Turning to the study itself: Template switching picked up about one barcoded beta molecule for each two T cells.

A note on this clonotype: Its target is unknown.

Germline V lookup: CDR1 SGHAT, CDR2 FQDESV (reference sequence). With V trimmed by 6 bases and J by 6 bases, 10 bases remained unmatched. The CDR3 sequence is 14 residues long. PCR was performed a second time for about 7 to 12 cycles using a sample-barcoded 5' primer and a J-beta primer mix. TCRdb analysed the 5' RACE reads with MiXCR anew, one entry per CDR3 protein. The repertoire holds more than 500,000 distinct CDR3 sequences, with 27% as singletons. Study results and limitations: Diversity estimated from one million T cells was considered an underestimate.

The V and J genes are TRBV11-1 and TRBJ1-2; TRBD1 matches at 7 bases. Sequencing used blood. This TCR was sampled from a woman between 65 and 79 years old in good health. This CDR3 is CASRPTGLGDGYTF. DNA of the CDR3: TGTGCCAGCAGACCGACAGGGCTTGGAGATGGCTACACCTTC.